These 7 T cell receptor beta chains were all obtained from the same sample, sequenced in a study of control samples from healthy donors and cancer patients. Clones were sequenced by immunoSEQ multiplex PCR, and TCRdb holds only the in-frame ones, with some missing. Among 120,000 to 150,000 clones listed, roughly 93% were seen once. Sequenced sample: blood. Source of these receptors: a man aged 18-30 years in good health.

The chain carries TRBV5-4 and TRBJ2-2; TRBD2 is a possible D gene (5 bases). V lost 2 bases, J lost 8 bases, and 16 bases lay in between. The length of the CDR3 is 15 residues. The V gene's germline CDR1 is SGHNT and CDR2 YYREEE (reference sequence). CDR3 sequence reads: CASSLSGSPPGELFF. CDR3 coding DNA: TGTGCCAGCAGCTTAAGTGGGAGCCCTCCGGGGGAGCTGTTTTTT.

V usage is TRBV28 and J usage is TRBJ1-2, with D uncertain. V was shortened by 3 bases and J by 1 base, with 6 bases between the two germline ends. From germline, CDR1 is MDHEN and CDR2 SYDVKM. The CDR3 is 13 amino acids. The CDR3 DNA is TGTGCCAGCAGTTTTGTGAGTAACTATGGCTACACCTTC. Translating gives CASSFVSNYGYTF.

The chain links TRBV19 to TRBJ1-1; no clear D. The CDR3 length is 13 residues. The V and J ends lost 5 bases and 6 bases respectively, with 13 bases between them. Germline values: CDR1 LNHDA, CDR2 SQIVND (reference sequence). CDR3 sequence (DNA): TGTGCCAGTAGTCCAAACGGGTTCGCTGAAGCTTTCTTT. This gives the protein CASSPNGFAEAFF.

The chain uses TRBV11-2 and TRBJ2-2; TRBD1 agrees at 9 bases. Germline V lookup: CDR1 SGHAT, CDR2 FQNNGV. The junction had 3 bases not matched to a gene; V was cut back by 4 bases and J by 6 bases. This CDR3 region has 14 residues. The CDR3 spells CASSSGTGSGELFF. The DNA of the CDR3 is TGTGCCAGCAGCTCCGGGACAGGGTCCGGGGAGCTGTTTTTT.

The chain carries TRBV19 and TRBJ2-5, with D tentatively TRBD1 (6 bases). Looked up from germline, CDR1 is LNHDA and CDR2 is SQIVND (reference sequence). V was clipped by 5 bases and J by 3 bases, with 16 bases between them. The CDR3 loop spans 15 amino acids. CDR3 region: CASSLGQKFEETQYF. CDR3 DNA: TGTGCCAGTAGTCTAGGACAGAAGTTCGAAGAGACCCAGTACTTC.

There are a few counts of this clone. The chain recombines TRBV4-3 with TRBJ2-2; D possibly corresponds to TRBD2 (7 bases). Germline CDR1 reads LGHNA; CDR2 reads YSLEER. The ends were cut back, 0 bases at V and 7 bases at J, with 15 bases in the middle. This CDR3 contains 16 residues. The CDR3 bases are TGCGCCAGCAGCCAAGAACCCCTTAGGGGGGGCGGGGAGCTGTTTTTT. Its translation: CASSQEPLRGGGELFF.

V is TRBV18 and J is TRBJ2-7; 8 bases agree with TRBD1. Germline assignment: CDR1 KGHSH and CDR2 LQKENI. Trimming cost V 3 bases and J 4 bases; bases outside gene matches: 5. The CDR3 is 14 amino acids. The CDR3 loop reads CASSPRQGMYEQYF. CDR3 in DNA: TGTGCCAGCTCACCTAGACAGGGGATGTACGAGCAGTACTTC.